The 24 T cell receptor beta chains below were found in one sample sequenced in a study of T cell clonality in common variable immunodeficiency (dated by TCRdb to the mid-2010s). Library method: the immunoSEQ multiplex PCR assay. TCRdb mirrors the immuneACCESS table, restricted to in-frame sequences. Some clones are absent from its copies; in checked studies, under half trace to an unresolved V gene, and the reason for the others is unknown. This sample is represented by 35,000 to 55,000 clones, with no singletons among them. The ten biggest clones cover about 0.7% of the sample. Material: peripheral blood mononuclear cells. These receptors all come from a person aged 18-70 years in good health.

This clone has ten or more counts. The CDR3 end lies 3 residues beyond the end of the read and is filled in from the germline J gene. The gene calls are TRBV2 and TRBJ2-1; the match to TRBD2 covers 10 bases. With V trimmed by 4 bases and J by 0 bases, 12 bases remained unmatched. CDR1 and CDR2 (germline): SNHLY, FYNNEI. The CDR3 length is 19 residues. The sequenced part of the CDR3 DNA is TGTGCCAGCAGTGTGACTAGCGGGCGTCTTATCGCCTCCTACAATGAG. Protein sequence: CASSVTSGRLIASYNE. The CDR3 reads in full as CASSVTSGRLIASYNEQFF.

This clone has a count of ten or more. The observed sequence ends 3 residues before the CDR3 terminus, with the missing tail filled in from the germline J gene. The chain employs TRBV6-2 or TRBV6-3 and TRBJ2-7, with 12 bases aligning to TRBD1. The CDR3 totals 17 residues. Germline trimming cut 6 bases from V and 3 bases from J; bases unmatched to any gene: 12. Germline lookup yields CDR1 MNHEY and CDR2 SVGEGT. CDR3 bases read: TGTGCCAGCAGCCGAACTACCGGGACAGGGGGCCTCTACGAG. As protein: CASSRTTGTGGLYE. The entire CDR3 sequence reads CASSRTTGTGGLYEQYF.

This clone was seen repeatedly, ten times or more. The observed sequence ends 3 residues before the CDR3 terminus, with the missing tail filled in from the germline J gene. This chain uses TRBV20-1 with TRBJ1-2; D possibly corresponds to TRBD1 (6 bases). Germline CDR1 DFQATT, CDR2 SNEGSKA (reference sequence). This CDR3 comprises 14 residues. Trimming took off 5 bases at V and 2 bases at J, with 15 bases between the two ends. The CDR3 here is CSASTQGDNYGYTF. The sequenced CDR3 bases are TGCAGTGCTTCGACACAGGGCGACAACTATGGC.

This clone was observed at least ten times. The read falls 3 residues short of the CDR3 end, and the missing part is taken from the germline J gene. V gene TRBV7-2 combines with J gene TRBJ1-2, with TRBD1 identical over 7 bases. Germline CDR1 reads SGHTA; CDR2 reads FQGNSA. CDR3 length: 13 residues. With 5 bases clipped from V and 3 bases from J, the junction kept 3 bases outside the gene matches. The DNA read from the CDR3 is TGTGCCAGCAGCCTACAGGGGTACTATGGC. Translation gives CASSLQGYYG. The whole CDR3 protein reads CASSLQGYYGYTF.

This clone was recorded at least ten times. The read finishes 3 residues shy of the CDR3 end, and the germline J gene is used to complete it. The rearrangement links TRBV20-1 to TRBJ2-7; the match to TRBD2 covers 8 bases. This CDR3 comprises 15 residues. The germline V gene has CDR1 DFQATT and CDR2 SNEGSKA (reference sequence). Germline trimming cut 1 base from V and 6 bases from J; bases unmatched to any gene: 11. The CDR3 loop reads CSARAPGLAAGEQYF. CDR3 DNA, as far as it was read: TGCAGTGCTAGAGCCCCCGGACTAGCCGCCGGCGAG.

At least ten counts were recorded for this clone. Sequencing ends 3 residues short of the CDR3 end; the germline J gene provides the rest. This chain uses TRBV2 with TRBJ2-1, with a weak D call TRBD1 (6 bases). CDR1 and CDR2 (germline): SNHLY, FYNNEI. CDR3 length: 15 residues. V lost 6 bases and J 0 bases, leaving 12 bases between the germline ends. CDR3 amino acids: CASRVTGTSYNEQFF. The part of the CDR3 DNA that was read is TGTGCCAGCAGGGTGACAGGAACCTCCTACAATGAG.

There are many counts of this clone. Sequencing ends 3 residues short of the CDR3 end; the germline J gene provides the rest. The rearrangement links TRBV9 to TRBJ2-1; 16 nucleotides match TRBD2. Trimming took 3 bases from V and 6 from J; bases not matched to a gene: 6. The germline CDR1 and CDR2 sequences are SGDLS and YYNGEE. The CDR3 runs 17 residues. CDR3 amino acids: CASSDGTSGRAGNEQFF. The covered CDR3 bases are TGTGCCAGCAGCGACGGGACTAGCGGGAGGGCTGGCAATGAG. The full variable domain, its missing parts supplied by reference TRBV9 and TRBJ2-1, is DSGVTQTPKHLITATGQRVTLRCSPRSGDLSVYWYQQSLDQGLQFLIQYYNGEERAKGNILERFSAQQFPDLHSELNLSSLELGDSALYFCASSDGTSGRAGNEQFFGPGTRLTVL.

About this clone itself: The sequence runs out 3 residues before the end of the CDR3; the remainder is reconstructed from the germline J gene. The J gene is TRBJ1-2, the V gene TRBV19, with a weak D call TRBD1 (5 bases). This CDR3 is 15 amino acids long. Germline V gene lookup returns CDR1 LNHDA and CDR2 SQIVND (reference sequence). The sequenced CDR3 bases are TGTGCCAGTAGTATGGGACTAGCCTCCTCCTACGAC. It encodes CASSMGLASSYD. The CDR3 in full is CASSMGLASSYDYTF.

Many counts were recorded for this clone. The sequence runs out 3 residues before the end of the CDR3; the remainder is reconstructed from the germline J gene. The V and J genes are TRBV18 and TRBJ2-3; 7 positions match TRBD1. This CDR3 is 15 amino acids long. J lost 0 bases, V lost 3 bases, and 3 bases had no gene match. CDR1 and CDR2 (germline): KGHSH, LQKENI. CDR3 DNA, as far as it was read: TGTGCCAGCTCACCGCAGGGGGTCAGCACAGATACG. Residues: CASSPQGVSTDT. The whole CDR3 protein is CASSPQGVSTDTQYF. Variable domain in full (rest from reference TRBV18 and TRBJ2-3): NAGVMQNPRHLVRRRGQEARLRCSPMKGHSHVYWYRQLPEEGLKFMVYLQKENIIDESGMPKERFSAEFPKEGPSILRIQQVVRGDSAAYFCASSPQGVSTDTQYFGPGTRLTVL.

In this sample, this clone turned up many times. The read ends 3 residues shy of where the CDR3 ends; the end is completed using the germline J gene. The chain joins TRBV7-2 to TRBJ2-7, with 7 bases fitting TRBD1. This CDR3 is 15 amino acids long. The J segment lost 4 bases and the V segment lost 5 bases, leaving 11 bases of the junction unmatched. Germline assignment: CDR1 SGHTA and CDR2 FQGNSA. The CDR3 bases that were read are TGTGCCAGCAGCCCTGGGACAGAAGCCGTATACGAG. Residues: CASSPGTEAVYE. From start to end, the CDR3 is CASSPGTEAVYEQYF.

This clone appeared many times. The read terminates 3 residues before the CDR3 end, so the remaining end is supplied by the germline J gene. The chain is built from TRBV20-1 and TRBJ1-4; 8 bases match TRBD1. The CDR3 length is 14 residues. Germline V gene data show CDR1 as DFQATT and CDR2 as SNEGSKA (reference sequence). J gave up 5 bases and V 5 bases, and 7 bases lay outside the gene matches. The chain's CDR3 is CSAPLGQVNEKLFF. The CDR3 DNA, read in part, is TGCAGTGCTCCCCTGGGACAGGTGAATGAAAAA.

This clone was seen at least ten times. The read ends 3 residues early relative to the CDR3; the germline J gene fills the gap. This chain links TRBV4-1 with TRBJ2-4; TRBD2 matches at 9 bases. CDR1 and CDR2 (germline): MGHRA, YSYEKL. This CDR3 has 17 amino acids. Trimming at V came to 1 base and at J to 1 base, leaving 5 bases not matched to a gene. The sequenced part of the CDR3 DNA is TGCGCCAGCAGCCAAGCTCTTACTAGCGGGGCCAAAAACATT. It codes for CASSQALTSGAKNI. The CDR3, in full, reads CASSQALTSGAKNIQYF.

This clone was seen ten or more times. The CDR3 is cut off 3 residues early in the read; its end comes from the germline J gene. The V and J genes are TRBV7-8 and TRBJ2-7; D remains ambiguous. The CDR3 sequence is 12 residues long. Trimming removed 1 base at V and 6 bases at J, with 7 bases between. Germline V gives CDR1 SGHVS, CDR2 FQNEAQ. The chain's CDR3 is CASSLDSGEQYF. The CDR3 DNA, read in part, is TGTGCCAGCAGCTTAGATAGTGGCGAG. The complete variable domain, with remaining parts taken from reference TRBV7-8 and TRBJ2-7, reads GAGVSQSPRYKVAKRGQDVALRCDPISGHVSLFWYQQALGQGPEFLTYFQNEAQLDKSGLPSDRFFAERPEGSVSTLKIQRTQQEDSAVYLCASSLDSGEQYFGPGTRLTVT.

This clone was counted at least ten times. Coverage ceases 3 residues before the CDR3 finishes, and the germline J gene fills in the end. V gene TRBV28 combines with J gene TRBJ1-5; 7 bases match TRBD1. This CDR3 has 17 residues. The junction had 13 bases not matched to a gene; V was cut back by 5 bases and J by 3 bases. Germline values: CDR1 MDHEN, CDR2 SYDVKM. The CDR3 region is CASSPPPRTGNNQPQHF. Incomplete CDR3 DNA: TGTGCCAGCAGTCCGCCTCCAAGGACAGGAAACAATCAGCCC.

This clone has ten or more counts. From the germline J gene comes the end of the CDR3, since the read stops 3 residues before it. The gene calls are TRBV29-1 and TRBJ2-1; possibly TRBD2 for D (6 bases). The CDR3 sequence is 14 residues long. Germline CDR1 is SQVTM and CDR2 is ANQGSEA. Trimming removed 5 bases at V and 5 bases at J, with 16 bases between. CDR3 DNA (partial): TGCAGCGTTCTTGTTGGGACTTCTAACAATGAG. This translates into CSVLVGTSNNE. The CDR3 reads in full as CSVLVGTSNNEQFF.

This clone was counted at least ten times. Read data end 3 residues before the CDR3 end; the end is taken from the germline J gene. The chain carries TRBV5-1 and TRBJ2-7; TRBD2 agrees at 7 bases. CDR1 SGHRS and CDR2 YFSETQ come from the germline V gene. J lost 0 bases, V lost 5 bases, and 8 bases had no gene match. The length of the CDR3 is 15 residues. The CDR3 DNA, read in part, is TGCGCCAGCAGAACAAGACTAGCCGACTCCTACGAG. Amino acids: CASRTRLADSYE. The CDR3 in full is CASRTRLADSYEQYF.

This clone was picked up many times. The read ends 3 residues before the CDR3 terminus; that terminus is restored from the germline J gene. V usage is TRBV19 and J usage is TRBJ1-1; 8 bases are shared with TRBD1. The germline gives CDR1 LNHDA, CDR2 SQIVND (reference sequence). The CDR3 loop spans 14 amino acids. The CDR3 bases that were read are TGTGCCAGTAGTGAGCACGGACAGGGAGGTTCG. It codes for CASSEHGQGGS. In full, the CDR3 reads CASSEHGQGGSAFF.

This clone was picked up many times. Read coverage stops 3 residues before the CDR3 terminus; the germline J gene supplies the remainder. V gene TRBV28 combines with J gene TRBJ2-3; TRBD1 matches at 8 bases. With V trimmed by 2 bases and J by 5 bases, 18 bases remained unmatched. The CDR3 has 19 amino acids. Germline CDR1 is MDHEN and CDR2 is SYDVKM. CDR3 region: CASSLAPGQDHLVEDTQYF. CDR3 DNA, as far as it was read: TGTGCCAGCAGTTTAGCGCCGGGACAGGACCATTTAGTCGAAGATACG.

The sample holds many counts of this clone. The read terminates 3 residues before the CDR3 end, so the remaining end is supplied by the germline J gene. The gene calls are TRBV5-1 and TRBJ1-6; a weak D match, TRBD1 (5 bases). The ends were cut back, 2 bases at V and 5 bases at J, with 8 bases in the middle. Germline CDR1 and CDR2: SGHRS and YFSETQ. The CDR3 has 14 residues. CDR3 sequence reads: CASSFQGDNSPLHF. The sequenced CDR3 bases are TGCGCCAGCAGCTTCCAGGGTGATAATTCACCC.

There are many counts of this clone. The covered CDR3 bases are TGCAGTGCAACTGGTGTGGCGGGAGGGCGCACCGGGGAG. Amino acids: CSATGVAGGRTGE. The whole CDR3 sequence reads CSATGVAGGRTGELFF. The chain employs TRBV20-1 and TRBJ2-2; TRBD2 agrees at 9 bases. The missing CDR3 end, 3 residues past where the read stops, is filled in from the germline J gene. V lost 6 bases, J lost 4 bases, and 12 bases stayed unmatched. The CDR3 has 16 amino acids. Germline V CDR1 and CDR2: DFQATT, SNEGSKA (reference sequence).

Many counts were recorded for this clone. CDR3 bases read: TGTGCCTGGAGTGTAAGTACTAGCTACGAG. Its translation: CAWSVSTSYE. The whole CDR3 sequence is CAWSVSTSYEQYF. V usage is TRBV30 and J usage is TRBJ2-7; possible D gene TRBD2, 5 bases. The read terminates 3 residues ahead of where the CDR3 ends, so the germline J gene completes it. V gave up 0 bases and J gave up 3 bases, with 9 bases separating them. Germline V gene data show CDR1 as GTSNPN and CDR2 as SVGIG (reference sequence). This CDR3 comprises 13 residues. The variable domain in full, completed from reference TRBV30 and TRBJ2-7, reads SQTIHQWPATLVQPVGSPLSLECTVEGTSNPNLYWYRQAAGRGLQLLFYSVGIGQISSEVPQNLSASRPQDRQFILSSKKLLLSDSGFYLCAWSVSTSYEQYFGPGTRLTVT.

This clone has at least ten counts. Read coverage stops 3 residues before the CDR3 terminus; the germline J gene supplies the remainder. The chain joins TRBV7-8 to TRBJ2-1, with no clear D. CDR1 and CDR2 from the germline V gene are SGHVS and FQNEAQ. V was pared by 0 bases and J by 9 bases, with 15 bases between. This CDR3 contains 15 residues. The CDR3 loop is CASSLARLSATEQFF. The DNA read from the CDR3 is TGTGCCAGCAGCTTAGCCCGCTTATCAGCGACTGAG.

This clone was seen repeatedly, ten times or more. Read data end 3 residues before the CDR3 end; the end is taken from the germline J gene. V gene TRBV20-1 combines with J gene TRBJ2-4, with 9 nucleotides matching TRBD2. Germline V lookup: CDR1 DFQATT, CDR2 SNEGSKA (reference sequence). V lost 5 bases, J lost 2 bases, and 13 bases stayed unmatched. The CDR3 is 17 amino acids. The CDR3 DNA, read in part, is TGCAGTGCTGCCCCCGAATGGGGACTAGCCCCCAAAAACATT. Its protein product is CSAAPEWGLAPKNI. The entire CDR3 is CSAAPEWGLAPKNIQYF.

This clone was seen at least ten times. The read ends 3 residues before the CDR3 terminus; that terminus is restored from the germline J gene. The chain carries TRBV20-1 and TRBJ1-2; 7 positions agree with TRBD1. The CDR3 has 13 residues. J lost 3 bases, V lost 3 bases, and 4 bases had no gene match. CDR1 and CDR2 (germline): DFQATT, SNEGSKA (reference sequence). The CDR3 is CSARNDRDYGYTF. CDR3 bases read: TGCAGTGCTAGGAACGACAGGGACTATGGC.